This T cell receptor beta chain is from a study of human T cells and chemical hapten exposure. Study results and caveats: After DPC sensitization, TCRs above 1 in 1000 frequency showed no change.

The CDR3 spans 11 residues. V was trimmed by 0 bases and J by 14 bases, leaving 10 bases between them. Looked up from germline, CDR1 is DFQATT and CDR2 is SNEGSKA (reference sequence). Each CDR3 protein is one row after TCRdb ran MiXCR on the RACE reads. The sample comprises about 180,000 distinct CDR3 sequences, almost 30% of which are singletons, and 2.9% rests with the top ten. This clonotype occurred a few times. What it binds is unknown. Stated time point: pre-sensitization, week 0. Treatment of the sample: therapeutic diphenylcyclopropenone sensitization with weekly scalp DPC. Sequences were derived from whole blood, sampled in connection with sensitization to the hapten diphenylcyclopropenone (DPC). The receptor was isolated from a woman aged 25 to 39 with alopecia areata. Some clones in this sample may be carry-over from other donors' samples. This chain links TRBV20-1 with TRBJ1-4, with no clear D. DNA for the CDR3: TGCAGTGCTAGAGAGGGGTCTCTCCTGTTTTTT. It yields the protein CSAREGSLLFF.